Sequencing of this TCR beta chain was carried out in a study of OX40 agonist ivuxolimab in advanced cancers. Turning to the overall study: Ivuxolimab, which targeted the costimulatory receptor OX40 (CD134), was an agonistic, fully human IgG2 monoclonal antibody. The dose-escalation cohort was about 86% male with a mean age of approximately 60 years, ranging from 23 to 79. Of the roughly 52 dose-escalation patients, hepatocellular carcinoma was present in 19, melanoma in around 15, renal cell carcinoma in 9 and head and neck cancer in 9. The monotherapy dose-escalation portion (N of about 52 patients) of the phase I ivuxolimab trial is reported in the paper. Partial responses occurred in three dose-escalation patients: two with cutaneous melanoma and one with hepatocellular carcinoma. The purpose of peripheral TCRbeta sequencing was to test whether ivuxolimab changed TCR sequence diversity and led to clonal T-cell expansion. Prior anti-PD-1, anti-PD-L1 or anti-CTLA-4 therapy was permitted, and about 40% of dose-escalation patients had received checkpoint inhibitors. Intravenous ivuxolimab was administered to patients every 2 weeks at six dose levels: 0.01, 0.1, 0.3, 1.5, 3 and 10 mg/kg. What the authors observed across the whole study: Clonal expansion of both CD4+ and CD8+ blood T cells was observed from baseline to week 6 at doses 0.1 to 3.0 mg/kg. Which antigens the clonally expanded peripheral T cells were specific for was not determined. After ivuxolimab, CD8+ T cells had more expanded clones than CD4+ T cells on average. In partial responders in the 0.1-3.0 mg/kg groups, normalized peripheral clonal expansion was found to be among the lowest, especially among CD8+ T cells. Low levels of normalized T-cell clonal expansion were also seen in some patients who did not respond.

Notes on this clone: The antigen it recognizes is unknown. It has no much larger one-base neighbor in the sample; base qualities were not kept.

Genomic DNA was isolated from the sorted cells so that the TCRbeta CDR3 region could be sequenced. The immunoSEQ Assay was used for sequencing of TCRbeta CDR3 regions. TCRdb stores this immuneACCESS table with in-frame sequences only. Part of the clones is absent; in the studies checked, under half of the shortfall reflects unresolved V genes, and no reason is known for the rest. The sample table shows about 61,000 clones, and around 83% are seen once. Together, the top ten hold less than 3.5% of the sample. The CDR3 covers 12 residues, taking in both the cysteine and the phenylalanine. The sequence is cut down to CDR3 DNA, 36 bases in frame from base 1. Based on the germline V gene (reference sequence), the CDR1 and CDR2 sequences are MNHNY and SVGAGI. V is shortened by 10 bases, J by 0 bases, and the region joining them spans 9 bases. The trial excluded patients who had a history of autoimmune disease or who were on systemic immunosuppression. Peripheral blood for TCR sequencing was collected from all dose cohorts at baseline, on cycle 4 day 1, and on cycle 7 day 1. The samples were drawn from a first-in-human, open-label, multicenter phase I dose-escalation trial of ivuxolimab. Adults with locally advanced or metastatic melanoma, renal cell, hepatocellular, or head and neck squamous cell carcinoma were enrolled in the trial. CD4+ and CD8+ T cells were sorted separately from peripheral blood before TCR sequencing.

The rearranged chain carries TRBV6-6 and TRBJ2-5; no confident D gene assignment can be made. Sequenced material: CD4+ or CD8+ T cells sorted from blood, taken in a trial of the OX40 agonist ivuxolimab. The receptor comes from an adult with an advanced solid tumor such as melanoma, head and neck, liver or kidney cancer. The encoded CDR3 is CATRIYQETQYF. The DNA sequence is as follows: TGTGCCACCCGGATTTACCAAGAGACCCAGTACTTC.